Sequencing of this TCR beta chain was carried out in a study of blood T cells in healthy people across ages. This clonotype was seen only a few times. Antigen specificity is unknown. Next came a second PCR, run for roughly 7 to 12 cycles, which used a sample-barcoded 5' primer along with a J-beta primer mix. Via MiXCR, TCRdb re-called the 5' RACE reads, giving one row per CDR3 protein. The sample has more than 1,000,000 distinct CDR3 sequences, about 23% seen once. Whole-study results and caveats: The study found TCR beta diversity correlated strongly with naive T cell percentage.

This CDR3 region has 16 residues. Germline values: CDR1 SNHLY, CDR2 FYNNEI. A further study also used this sample, focusing on T cells of mothers and their children. From that report: Sequencing returned over 9 million TCR beta CDR3 reads per mother and around 3 million per child. In both related and unrelated pairs, TCR recombination output is shaped similarly by thymic selection.

The material sequenced was blood. The TCR originated in a girl aged 2 to 9 in good health. The chain couples TRBV2 to TRBJ2-7; D uncertain. The J call may be incorrect, as the DNA end agrees better with TRBJ2-5. DNA for the CDR3: TGTGCCAGCAGTGAGAAGATGGGGAACTCGGGAGAGACCCAGTACTTC. Its translation: CASSEKMGNSGETQYF.